Shown below are 16 T cell receptor beta chains from a single sample sequenced in a study of technical replicates of blood from a handful of donors. Using immunoSEQ multiplex PCR, the repertoire was profiled, and TCRdb retains in-frame clones only, with some absent. The sample includes 75,000 to 100,000 clones, approximately 96% of them seen just once. Sequencing was done on a sample of T cells isolated from PBMCs. Every receptor here comes from a human donor in good health.

J is TRBJ2-2 and V is TRBV5-4; D unclear. The CDR3 runs 12 residues. From germline, CDR1 is SGHNT and CDR2 YYREEE (reference sequence). The V gene lost 3 bases and the J gene lost 8 bases, with 8 bases spanning the gap. CDR3 loop: CASSSTGGELFF. In nucleotides, the CDR3 is TGTGCCAGCAGCTCGACCGGGGGGGAGCTGTTTTTT.

The chain has TRBV4-1 and TRBJ2-7, with TRBD2 matching 10 bases. This CDR3 comprises 15 residues. Germline CDR1 reads MGHRA; CDR2 reads YSYEKL. The junction had 5 bases not matched to a gene; V was cut back by 0 bases and J by 6 bases. The CDR3 loop reads CASSQDKREGAEQYF. CDR3 nucleotide sequence: TGCGCCAGCAGCCAAGATAAGCGGGAGGGGGCCGAGCAGTACTTC.

The J gene is TRBJ2-1, the V gene TRBV28, with D unresolved. V gave up 7 bases and J gave up 7 bases, with 8 bases separating them. The length of the CDR3 is 11 residues. Germline V gives CDR1 MDHEN, CDR2 SYDVKM. CDR3 amino acids: CASKLRNEQFF. The CDR3 DNA sequence: TGTGCCAGCAAATTGAGGAATGAGCAGTTCTTC.

V usage is TRBV28 and J usage is TRBJ1-2; 10 bases match TRBD1. This CDR3 has 14 amino acids. Germline V gene lookup returns CDR1 MDHEN and CDR2 SYDVKM. After removal of 4 bases from V and 4 bases from J, the junction contained 3 bases not matched to a gene. CDR3 sequence: CASSSGTGAYGYTF. For the CDR3, the DNA is TGTGCCAGCAGTTCCGGGACAGGGGCCTATGGCTACACCTTC.

This chain links TRBV21-1 with TRBJ2-4; the table gives TRBD2 as D, unverified against the DNA. TRBV21-1 is flagged as a pseudogene. This CDR3 is built from 14 residues. This CDR3 is CASTPGLTKNIQYF. The CDR3, as DNA: TGTGCCAGCACCCCGGGATTAACCAAAAACATTCAGTACTTC.

The chain joins TRBV10-3 to TRBJ2-5; D is undetermined. CDR3 size: 12 residues. The V gene's germline CDR1 is ENHRY and CDR2 SYGVKD. V lost 8 bases to trimming and J lost 1 base, with 8 bases between them. CDR3 DNA: TGTGCCATCGGAACTATCCAAGAGACCCAGTACTTC. Encoded protein: CAIGTIQETQYF.

This chain links TRBV19 with TRBJ2-7; a weak D match, TRBD1 (6 bases). V dropped 7 bases and J dropped 0 bases, with 10 bases sitting between them. The CDR3 sequence is 13 residues long. Germline assignment: CDR1 LNHDA and CDR2 SQIVND (reference sequence). The CDR3 region has the DNA TGTGCCAGTACGTCGGACAGCTCCTACGAGCAGTACTTC. Its protein is CASTSDSSYEQYF.

The CDR3 loop is CATSRDLIDPKTDNYYEQYF. CDR3 DNA sequence: TGTGCCACCAGCAGAGACTTGATAGACCCCAAGACAGACAACTACTACGAGCAGTACTTC. The chain has TRBV15 and TRBJ2-7; the D gene is possibly TRBD1 (5 bases). CDR3 size: 20 residues. The germline V gene has CDR1 LNHNV and CDR2 YYDKDF (reference sequence). Trimming cost V 0 bases and J 3 bases, with 27 bases left between them.

In DNA form, the CDR3 reads TGTGCCACCAGCAAATTCCCCCCCCGACTAGTCCGGTTTTCCTACGAGCAGTACTTC. Encoded protein: CATSKFPPRLVRFSYEQYF. V and J are TRBV15 and TRBJ2-7; D may be TRBD2 (6 bases). The V end was cut by 4 bases, the J end by 1 base, with 26 bases between. Germline values: CDR1 LNHNV, CDR2 YYDKDF (reference sequence). This CDR3 is 19 amino acids long.

The chain has TRBV6-5 and TRBJ1-4, with TRBD1 as a possible D gene (5 bases). The CDR3 contains 14 residues. Trimming took off 0 bases at V and 7 bases at J, with 9 bases between the two ends. The germline V gene encodes CDR1 MNHEY and CDR2 SVGAGI. CDR3 bases: TGTGCCAGCAGTTACTCGGTCAGGGTTGAAAAACTGTTTTTT. This encodes CASSYSVRVEKLFF.

The chain links TRBV2 to TRBJ2-1, with a possible D match to TRBD2 (5 bases). V lost 3 bases and J lost 8, with 5 bases in between. Germline CDR1 and CDR2: SNHLY and FYNNEI. The CDR3 is made up of 11 amino acids. The CDR3 protein is CASSEGDEQFF. DNA of the CDR3: TGTGCCAGCAGTGAGGGAGATGAGCAGTTCTTC.

The genes are TRBV7-9 and TRBJ2-7, with 14 bases aligning to TRBD2. The length of the CDR3 is 15 residues. CDR1 and CDR2 from the germline V gene are SEHNR and FQNEAQ (reference sequence). V lost 5 bases to trimming and J lost 5 bases; unmatched junction nucleotides: 5. The CDR3 bases are TGTGCCAGCAGCAAGGGACTAGCGGGAGTTAACGAGCAGTACTTC. This sequence encodes CASSKGLAGVNEQYF.

The rearrangement joins TRBV5-1 to TRBJ2-3; perhaps TRBD1 as D (6 bases). The CDR3 covers 16 residues. The germline CDR1 and CDR2 sequences are SGHRS and YFSETQ. V was pared by 4 bases and J by 1 base, with 16 bases between. CDR3 nucleotides: TGCGCCAGCAGCGGAAGGACAGAGACCGGCACAGATACGCAGTATTTT. This codes for CASSGRTETGTDTQYF.

The chain couples TRBV6-5 to TRBJ1-4; 7 bases line up with TRBD1. The V gene end was trimmed by 0 bases and the J gene end by 8 bases; junction bases not matched to a gene: 6. The CDR3 is 15 amino acids. The germline gives CDR1 MNHEY, CDR2 SVGAGI. The CDR3 reads CASSYSKGAREKLFF. CDR3 nucleotides: TGTGCCAGCAGTTACTCGAAGGGGGCGCGGGAAAAACTGTTTTTT.

The rearrangement joins TRBV5-1 to TRBJ1-1, with D unresolved. The CDR3 extends over 14 amino acids. Germline CDR1 and CDR2: SGHRS and YFSETQ. V shed 0 bases and J shed 2 bases, with 8 bases lying between them. Written as DNA, the CDR3 is TGCGCCAGCAGCTTGGAGCCAACCAACACTGAAGCTTTCTTT. It specifies CASSLEPTNTEAFF.

This clone was picked up one time. The chain employs TRBV5-1 and TRBJ1-4; D ambiguous. Germline-derived CDR1 and CDR2 are SGHRS and YFSETQ. V lost 2 bases to trimming and J lost 4 bases, with 12 bases between them. The CDR3 consists of 15 residues. For the CDR3, the DNA is TGCGCCAGCAGCTTATACCGGTCTAGTAATGAAAAACTGTTTTTT. Protein: CASSLYRSSNEKLFF.